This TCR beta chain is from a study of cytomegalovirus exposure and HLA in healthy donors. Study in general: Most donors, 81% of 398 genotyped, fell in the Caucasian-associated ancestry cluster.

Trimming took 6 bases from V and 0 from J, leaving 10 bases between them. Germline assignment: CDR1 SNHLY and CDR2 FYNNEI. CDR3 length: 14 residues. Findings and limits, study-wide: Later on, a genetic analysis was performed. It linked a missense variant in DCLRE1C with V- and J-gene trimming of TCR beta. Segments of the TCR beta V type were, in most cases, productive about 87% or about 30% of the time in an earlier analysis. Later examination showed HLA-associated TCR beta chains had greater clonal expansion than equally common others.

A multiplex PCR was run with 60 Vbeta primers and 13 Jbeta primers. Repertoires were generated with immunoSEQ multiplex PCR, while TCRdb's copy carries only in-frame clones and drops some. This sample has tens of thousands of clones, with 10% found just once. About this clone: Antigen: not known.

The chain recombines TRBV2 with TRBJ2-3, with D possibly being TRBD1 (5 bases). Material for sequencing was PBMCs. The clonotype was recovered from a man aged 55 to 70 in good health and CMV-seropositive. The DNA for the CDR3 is TGTGCCAGCAGAGCCAGGGATAGCACAGATACGCAGTATTTT. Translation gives CASRARDSTDTQYF.